This T cell receptor beta chain was sequenced during a study of blood T cells in healthy people across ages (dated by TCRdb to the mid-2010s). General notes on the study: In model experiments, template switching captured roughly one uniquely barcoded TCR beta cDNA molecule for every two T cells. The study measured age-related changes in TCR beta repertoire diversity using deep sequencing normalized with unique cDNA molecular identifiers. The donors were split into four age groups: young (average about 16 years), middle-aged (around 40), aged (about 62) and long-lived (about 74). To avoid experimental bias, donors of different ages were randomly spread across the sequencing lanes. For two donors (one aged 18 to 30 and one aged 80 or older), the study analyzed two additional independent replicas of 1 million unique cDNA reads from the same blood draw. The paper as a whole reports these results and caveats: Conclusive comparison of naive and antigen-experienced compartments was prevented by the profiling of bulk unsorted PBMCs. As age increased, observed TCR beta diversity per million T cells dropped in a roughly linear way, and a significant reduction was already evident by age roughly 36. Estimates of total diversity based on one million sequenced T cells were considered lower bounds and underestimates. Because donor CMV infection status was unknown, age-related changes in expanded clonotypes were potentially confounded. There was a strong correlation between observed TCR beta diversity and the percentage of naive T cells measured by flow cytometry. Compared with the aged group, the long-lived group had more naive CD4+ T cells, fewer expanded clones and increased TCR diversity, a pattern suggesting age selection.

The receptor library was made with 5' RACE. This sample was sequenced with an Illumina HiSeq 2500. The second PCR ran for roughly 7 to 11 cycles and used a J-beta primer mix along with a sample-barcoded 5' primer. Each TCR beta cDNA molecule received a unique molecular identifier from a template-switch 5' adaptor carrying 12 random nucleotides. Each sample yielded at least 3 million CDR3-containing paired-end reads. The Mint cDNA synthesis kit, primed by a TRBC-specific oligonucleotide, was used to synthesize first-strand cDNA from all RNA. Following uracil-DNA glycosylase treatment, a first 18-cycle PCR with universal primers M1SS and BC2_uni_R was performed on all cDNA. The authors' pipeline ran thus. For normalization, 1 million high-quality reads were randomly selected from each sample, with every read carrying a distinct molecular identifier. Instead of being binned into consensus sequences, reads that shared molecular identifiers were thrown out. MiTCR, set to a Q25 quality threshold and the strictest error-elimination algorithm, was used for CDR3 identification, clonotype clustering and error correction. Lower-bound total TCR beta diversity was estimated with a nonparametric unseen species model using Euler transformation. The public reads were run again by TCRdb, first through fastp at Q25 and then through MiXCR, and only productive beta chains were kept. Under each unique CDR3 protein, matching rows form one entry showing the most common genes and DNA. The V and J calls, along with clone size, are taken from TCRdb and not from the paper's own processing. This sample has fewer than 2,000,000 distinct CDR3 sequences in its table, and about 35% of those were observed once. Approximately 11% of the sample lies in the top ten.

On this clonotype itself: What antigen it recognizes has not been identified. Base-call qualities are not available, and no considerably larger clone is one nucleotide away.

Compared with germline, V lacks 6 bases and J lacks 11 bases; bases without a gene match: 12. Via the germline V gene, CDR1 is SNHLY and CDR2 FYNNEI. From the cysteine up to the phenylalanine, the CDR3 has a length of 14 residues. Only the CDR3 DNA is retained, 42 bases long and in frame from the first base. Systemically healthy Caucasian individuals from Russia, some 38 in total and aged roughly 6 to 90 years, were included as donors. Roughly 11 milliliters of peripheral blood were drawn from each donor into EDTA-treated Vacutainer tubes. Ficoll-Paque density-gradient centrifugation was used to isolate PBMCs, with at least 6.5 million per sample. Trizol reagent was used to extract total RNA from the PBMCs, yielding at least 5.5 micrograms per sample. For every donor, an aliquot of PBMCs went through flow cytometry to measure the percentages of naive CD45RAhigh/CD27high T cells.

Sequenced material: blood. The sequence was obtained from a woman between 25 and 40 years old in good health. The rearrangement joined TRBV2 to TRBJ2-5, and 10 junction bases match TRBD1. The nucleotide sequence reads TGTGCCAGCAGGGACAGGGGGACTCTTGGGGAGCAGTACTTC. This gives the protein CASRDRGTLGEQYF.